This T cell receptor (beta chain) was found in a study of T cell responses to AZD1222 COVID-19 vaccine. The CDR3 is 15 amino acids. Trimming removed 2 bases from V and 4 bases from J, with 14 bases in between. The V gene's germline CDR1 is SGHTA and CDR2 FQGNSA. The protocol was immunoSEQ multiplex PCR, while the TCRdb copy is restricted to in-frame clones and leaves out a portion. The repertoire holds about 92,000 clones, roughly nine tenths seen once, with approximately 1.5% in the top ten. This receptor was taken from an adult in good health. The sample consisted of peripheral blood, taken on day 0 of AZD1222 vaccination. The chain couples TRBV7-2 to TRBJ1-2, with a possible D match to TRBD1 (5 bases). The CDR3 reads CASSLQGRTSYGYTF. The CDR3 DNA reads TGTGCCAGCAGCTTACAGGGACGGACCTCCTATGGCTACACCTTC. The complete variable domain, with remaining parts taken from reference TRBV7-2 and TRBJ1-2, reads GAGVSQSPSNKVTEKGKDVELRCDPISGHTALYWYRQSLGQGLEFLIYFQGNSAPDKSGLPSDRFSAERTGGSVSTLTIQRTQQEDSAVYLCASSLQGRTSYGYTFGSGTRLTVV.